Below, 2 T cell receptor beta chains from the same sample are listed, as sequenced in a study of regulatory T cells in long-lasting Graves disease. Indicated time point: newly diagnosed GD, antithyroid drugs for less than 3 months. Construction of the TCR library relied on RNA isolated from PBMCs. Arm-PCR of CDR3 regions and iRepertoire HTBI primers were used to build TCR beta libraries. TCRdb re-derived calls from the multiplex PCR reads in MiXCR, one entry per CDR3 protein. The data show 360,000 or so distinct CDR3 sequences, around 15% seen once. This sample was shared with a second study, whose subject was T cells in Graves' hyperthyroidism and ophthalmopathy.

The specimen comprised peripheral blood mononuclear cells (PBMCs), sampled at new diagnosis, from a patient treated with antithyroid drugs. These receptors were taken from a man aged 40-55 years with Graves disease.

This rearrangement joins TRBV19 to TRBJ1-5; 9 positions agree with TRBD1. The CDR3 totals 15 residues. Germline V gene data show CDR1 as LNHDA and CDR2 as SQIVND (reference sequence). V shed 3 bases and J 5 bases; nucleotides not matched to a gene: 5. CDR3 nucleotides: TGTGCCAGTAGTATTCACAGGGGGCTGGATCAGCCCCAGCATTTT. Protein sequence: CASSIHRGLDQPQHF.

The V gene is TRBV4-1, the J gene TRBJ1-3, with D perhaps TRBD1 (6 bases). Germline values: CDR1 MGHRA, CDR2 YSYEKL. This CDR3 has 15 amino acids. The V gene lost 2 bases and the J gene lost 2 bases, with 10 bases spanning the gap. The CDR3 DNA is TGCGCCAGCAGCCAATCGGACAGTCCTGGAAACACCATATATTTT. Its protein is CASSQSDSPGNTIYF.